A single sample gave rise to the 6 T cell receptor beta chains below, sequenced in a study of T cells in Graves' hyperthyroidism and ophthalmopathy. The investigators amplified TCR beta CDR3 regions from RNA transcripts. HTBI primers drove first-round RT-PCR of the TCR CDR3. TCRdb reprocessed the multiplex PCR reads via MiXCR and lists one record per CDR3 protein. The top ten hold 3.5% to 4% of the sample, which has around 620,000 distinct CDR3 sequences, roughly 17% seen once. The specimen was blood. Receptors originate from a woman in her 30s with Graves' hyperthyroidism.

This clonotype was observed at least ten times. The chain joins TRBV7-2 to TRBJ2-7, with no clear D. Germline loops: CDR1 SGHTA, CDR2 FQGNSA. Trimming took off 3 bases at V and 4 bases at J, with 13 bases between the two ends. This CDR3 has 14 amino acids. For the CDR3, the DNA is TGTGCCAGCAGCTTTTCTCCCGATTCTTACGAGCAGTACTTC. Encoded protein: CASSFSPDSYEQYF.

This clonotype showed up many times. The J gene is TRBJ2-1, the V gene TRBV27; a weak D match, TRBD1 (6 bases). This CDR3 region has 15 residues. Trimming cost V 4 bases and J 8 bases, with 18 bases left between them. In germline, CDR1 is MNHEY, CDR2 SMNVEV (reference sequence). The CDR3 spells CASSSPADRSHEQFF. The CDR3, as DNA: TGTGCCAGCAGTTCACCCGCCGACAGGTCGCATGAGCAGTTCTTC.

In this sample, this clonotype turned up many times. The CDR3 DNA follows: TGTGCCAGCACTCCCCTGGACGCAAACTATGGCTACACCTTC. Translation gives CASTPLDANYGYTF. The V gene is TRBV6-1, the J gene TRBJ1-2; D is ambiguous. In germline, CDR1 is MNHNS, CDR2 SASEGT. Trimming shortened V by 7 bases and J by 2 bases, and 14 bases separated the two germline ends. This CDR3 region has 14 residues.

The sample holds many counts of this clonotype. The chain uses TRBV13 and TRBJ2-3, with 8 bases aligning to TRBD1. V lost 5 bases and J lost 4; bases outside the gene matches: 8. The length of the CDR3 is 15 residues. From germline, CDR1 is PRHDT and CDR2 FYEKMQ (reference sequence). In nucleotides, the CDR3 is TGTGCCAGCAGCCGAGCCGGGACAGGAGCAGATACGCAGTATTTT. Protein product: CASSRAGTGADTQYF.

In this sample, this clonotype turned up a few times. The J gene is TRBJ1-1, the V gene TRBV29-1, with a weak D call TRBD1 (5 bases). CDR1 is SQVTM, CDR2 ANQGSEA, per germline. V was shortened by 2 bases and J by 1 base, with 23 bases between the two germline ends. The CDR3 is made up of 18 amino acids. The CDR3 DNA reads TGCAGCGTTGAAATCCCCTTTGGAGGGCGGGGGGGGAACACTGAAGCTTTCTTT. It specifies CSVEIPFGGRGGNTEAFF. The entire variable domain, with the rest obtained from reference TRBV29-1 and TRBJ1-1, is as follows: SAVISQKPSRDICQRGTSLTIQCQVDSQVTMMFWYRQQPGQSLTLIATANQGSEATYESGFVIDKFPISRPNLTFSTLTVSNMSPEDSSIYLCSVEIPFGGRGGNTEAFFGQGTRLTVV.

The chain is built from TRBV20-1 and TRBJ2-7, with D tentatively TRBD1 or TRBD2 (6 bases each). The germline V and J ends were trimmed by 6 bases and 6 bases, with 18 bases remaining between them. Germline CDR1 is DFQATT and CDR2 is SNEGSKA (reference sequence). The length of the CDR3 is 13 residues. The CDR3 protein is CSAQGTGAIEQYF. CDR3 nucleotide sequence: TGCAGTGCACAAGGGACGGGGGCCATCGAGCAGTACTTC.